These T cell receptor beta chains were read from a single sample in a study of cytomegalovirus exposure and HLA in healthy donors. Some clones are missing from TCRdb's copy, which holds only in-frame ones; the method was immunoSEQ multiplex PCR. This sample has tens of thousands of clones, with approximately 90% found just once. The sequenced material came from PBMCs. These receptors all come from a man aged 18 to 35 in good health and CMV-seronegative. CDR3s include the opening cysteine and the closing phenylalanine or tryptophan. A D gene is named only where the DNA matches it firmly. The size field is filled for only some rows; it gives once, few, many or a size class.

V: TRBV28
J: TRBJ2-1
D: TRBD1
size: NA
CDR3: CASSFRQGAIGEQFF
DNA: TGTGCCAGCAGTTTTAGACAGGGGGCTATTGGTGAGCAGTTCTTC

V: TRBV7-2
J: TRBJ1-3
D: NA
size: NA
CDR3: CASSLFEGGNTIYF
DNA: TGTGCCAGCAGCCTTTTTGAGGGTGGAAACACCATATATTTT

V: TRBV7-2
J: TRBJ2-5
D: TRBD2
size: once
CDR3: CASSFPLAGAAETQYF
DNA: TGTGCCAGCAGCTTCCCACTAGCGGGAGCTGCAGAGACCCAGTACTTC

V: TRBV25-1
J: TRBJ2-3
D: NA
size: NA
CDR3: CASSPEGRGPDTQYF
DNA: TGTGCCAGCAGCCCCGAAGGGCGGGGCCCAGATACGCAGTATTTT

V: TRBV29-1
J: TRBJ1-1
D: NA
size: NA
CDR3: CSVRDTEAFF
DNA: TGCAGCGTGAGAGACACTGAAGCTTTCTTT

V: TRBV10-3
J: TRBJ2-7
D: NA
size: NA
CDR3: CAISESGHPYEQYF
DNA: TGTGCCATCAGTGAGTCGGGACATCCCTACGAGCAGTACTTC

V: TRBV7-3
J: TRBJ2-7
D: TRBD1
size: NA
CDR3: CASSSTGTGVLEQYF
DNA: TGTGCCAGCAGCTCGACCGGGACAGGGGTCCTCGAGCAGTACTTC

V: TRBV28
J: TRBJ2-3
D: NA
size: NA
CDR3: CASSDTTDTQYF
DNA: TGTGCCAGCAGTGACACAACAGATACGCAGTATTTT

V: TRBV14
J: TRBJ2-2
D: NA
size: NA
CDR3: CASSHGPGSNTGELFF
DNA: TGTGCCAGCAGCCATGGGCCGGGGTCCAACACCGGGGAGCTGTTTTTT

V: TRBV7-2
J: TRBJ2-2
D: TRBD1
size: NA
CDR3: CASSPRTGPTGELFF
DNA: TGTGCCAGCAGCCCCCGGACAGGGCCCACCGGGGAGCTGTTTTTT

V: TRBV25-1
J: TRBJ2-1
D: TRBD2
size: NA
CDR3: CASSEPTAGGYDEQFF
DNA: TGTGCCAGCAGTGAACCGACGGCGGGAGGTTACGATGAGCAGTTCTTC

V: TRBV6-5
J: TRBJ2-1
D: TRBD2
size: NA
CDR3: CASSYPAGGGYNEQFF
DNA: TGTGCCAGCAGTTACCCAGCGGGAGGGGGGTACAATGAGCAGTTCTTC

V: TRBV30
J: TRBJ1-1
D: NA
size: NA
CDR3: CAWSVTGWDTEAFF
DNA: TGTGCCTGGAGTGTAACAGGTTGGGACACTGAAGCTTTCTTT

V: TRBV4-3
J: TRBJ2-1
D: NA
size: NA
CDR3: CASSRRSVDNEQFF
DNA: TGCGCCAGCAGCCGGAGATCCGTAGACAATGAGCAGTTCTTC

V: TRBV15
J: TRBJ2-2
D: NA
size: NA
CDR3: CATSRDPSTGELFF
DNA: TGTGCCACCAGCAGAGACCCCAGCACCGGGGAGCTGTTTTTT

V: TRBV2
J: TRBJ2-7
D: TRBD2
size: NA
CDR3: CASSQGLAGVRSYEQYF
DNA: TGTGCCAGCAGTCAGGGACTAGCGGGAGTCCGCTCCTACGAGCAGTACTTC

V: TRBV9
J: TRBJ1-2
D: TRBD1
size: NA
CDR3: CASSSRGDRVFGYTF
DNA: TGTGCCAGCAGCAGTAGGGGGGACAGGGTATTCGGCTACACCTTC